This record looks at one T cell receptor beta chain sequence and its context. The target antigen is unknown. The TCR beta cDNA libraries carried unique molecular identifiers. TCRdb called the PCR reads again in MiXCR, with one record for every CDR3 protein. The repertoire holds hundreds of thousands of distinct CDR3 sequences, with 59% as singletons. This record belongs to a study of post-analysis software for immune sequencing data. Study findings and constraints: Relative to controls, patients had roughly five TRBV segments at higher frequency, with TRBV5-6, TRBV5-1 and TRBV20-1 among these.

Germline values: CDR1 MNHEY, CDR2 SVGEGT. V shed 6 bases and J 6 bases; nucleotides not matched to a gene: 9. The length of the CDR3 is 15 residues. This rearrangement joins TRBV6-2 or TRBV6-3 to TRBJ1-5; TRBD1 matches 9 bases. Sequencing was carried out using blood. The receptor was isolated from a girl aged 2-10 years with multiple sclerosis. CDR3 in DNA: TGTGCCAGCAGACCCCTACAGGGGGCGGGTCAGCCCCAGCATTTT. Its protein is CASRPLQGAGQPQHF.